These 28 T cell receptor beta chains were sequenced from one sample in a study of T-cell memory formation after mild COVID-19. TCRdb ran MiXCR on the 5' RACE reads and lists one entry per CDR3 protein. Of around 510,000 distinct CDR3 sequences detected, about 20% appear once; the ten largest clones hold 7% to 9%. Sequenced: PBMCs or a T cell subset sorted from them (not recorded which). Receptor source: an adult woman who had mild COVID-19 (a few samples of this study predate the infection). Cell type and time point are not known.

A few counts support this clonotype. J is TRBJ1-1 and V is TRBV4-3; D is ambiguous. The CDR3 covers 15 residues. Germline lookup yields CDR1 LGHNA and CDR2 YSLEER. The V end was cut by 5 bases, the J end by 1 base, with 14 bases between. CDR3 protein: CASSTRPHRNTEAFF. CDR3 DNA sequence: TGCGCCAGCAGCACCCGTCCCCACCGGAACACTGAAGCTTTCTTT.

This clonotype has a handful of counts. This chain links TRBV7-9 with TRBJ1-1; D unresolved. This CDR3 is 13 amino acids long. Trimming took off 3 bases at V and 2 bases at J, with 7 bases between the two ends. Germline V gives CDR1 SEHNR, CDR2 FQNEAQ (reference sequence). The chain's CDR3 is CASSFTDNTEAFF. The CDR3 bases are TGTGCCAGCAGCTTTACAGATAACACTGAAGCTTTCTTT.

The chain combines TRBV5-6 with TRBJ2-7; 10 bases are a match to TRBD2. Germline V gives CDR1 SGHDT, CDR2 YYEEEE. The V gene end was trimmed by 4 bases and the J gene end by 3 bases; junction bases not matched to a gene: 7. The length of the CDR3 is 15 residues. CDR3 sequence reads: CASSLKRGGLYEQYF. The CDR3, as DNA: TGTGCCAGCAGCCTAAAGCGGGGGGGCCTCTACGAGCAGTACTTC.

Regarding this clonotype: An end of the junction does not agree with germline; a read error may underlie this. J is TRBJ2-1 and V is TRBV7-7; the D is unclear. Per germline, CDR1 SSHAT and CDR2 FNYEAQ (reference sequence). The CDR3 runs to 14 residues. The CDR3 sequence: CASSSILGEREQFF. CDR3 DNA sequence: TGTGCTAGCAGCTCTATCCTAGGAGAGCGAGAGCAGTTCTTC.

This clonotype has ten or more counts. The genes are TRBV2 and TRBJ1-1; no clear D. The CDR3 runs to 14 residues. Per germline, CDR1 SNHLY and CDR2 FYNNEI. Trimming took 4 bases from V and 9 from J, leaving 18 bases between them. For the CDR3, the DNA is TGTGCCAGCAGTGGAGCGCAGGCCGTCATTAAAGCTTTCTTT. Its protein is CASSGAQAVIKAFF.

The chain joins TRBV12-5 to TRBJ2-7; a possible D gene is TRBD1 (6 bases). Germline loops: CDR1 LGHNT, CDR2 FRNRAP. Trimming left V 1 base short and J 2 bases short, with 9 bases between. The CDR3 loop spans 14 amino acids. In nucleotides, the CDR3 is TGTGCTAGTGGTTTGGGACAGGCGCCCTACGAGCAGTACTTC. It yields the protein CASGLGQAPYEQYF.

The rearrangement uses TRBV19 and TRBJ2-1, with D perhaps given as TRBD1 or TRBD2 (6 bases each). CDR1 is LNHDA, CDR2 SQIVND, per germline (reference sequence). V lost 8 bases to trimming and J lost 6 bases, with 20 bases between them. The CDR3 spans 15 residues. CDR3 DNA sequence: TGTGCCAGTCGGATACAGGGTTTGGGGGGCAATGAGCAGTTCTTC. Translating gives CASRIQGLGGNEQFF.

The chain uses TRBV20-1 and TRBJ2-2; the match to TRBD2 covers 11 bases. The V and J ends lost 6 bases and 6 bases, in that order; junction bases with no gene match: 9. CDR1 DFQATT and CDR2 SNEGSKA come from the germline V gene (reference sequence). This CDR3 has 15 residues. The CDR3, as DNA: TGCAGTGCGAGGACTAGCGGGCAATCTGCCGGGGAGCTGTTTTTT. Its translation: CSARTSGQSAGELFF.

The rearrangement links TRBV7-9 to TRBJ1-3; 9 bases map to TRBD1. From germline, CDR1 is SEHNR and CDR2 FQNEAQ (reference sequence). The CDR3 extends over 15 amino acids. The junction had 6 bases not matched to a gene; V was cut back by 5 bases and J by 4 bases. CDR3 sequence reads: CASSRGTGPGNTIYF. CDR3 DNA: TGTGCCAGCAGCCGTGGGACAGGGCCAGGAAACACCATATATTTT.

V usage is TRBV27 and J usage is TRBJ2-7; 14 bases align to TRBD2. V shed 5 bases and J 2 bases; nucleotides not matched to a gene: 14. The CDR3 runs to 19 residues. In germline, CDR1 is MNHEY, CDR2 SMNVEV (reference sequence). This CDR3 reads CASSPRTSGGFGRTYEQYF. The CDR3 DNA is TGTGCCAGCAGTCCACGGACTAGCGGGGGGTTCGGGAGGACCTACGAGCAGTACTTC.

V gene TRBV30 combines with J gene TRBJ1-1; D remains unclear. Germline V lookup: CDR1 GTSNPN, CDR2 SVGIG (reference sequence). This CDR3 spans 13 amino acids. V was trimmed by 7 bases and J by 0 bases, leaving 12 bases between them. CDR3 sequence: CASTPGMNTEAFF. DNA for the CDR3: TGTGCCTCCACTCCGGGGATGAACACTGAAGCTTTCTTT.

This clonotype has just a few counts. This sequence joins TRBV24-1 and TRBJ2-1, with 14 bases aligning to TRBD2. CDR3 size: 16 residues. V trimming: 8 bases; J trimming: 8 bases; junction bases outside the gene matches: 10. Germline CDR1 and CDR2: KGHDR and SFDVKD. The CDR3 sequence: CATTPGGTSGRDEQFF. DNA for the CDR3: TGTGCCACCACTCCTGGGGGGACTAGCGGGAGAGATGAGCAGTTCTTC.

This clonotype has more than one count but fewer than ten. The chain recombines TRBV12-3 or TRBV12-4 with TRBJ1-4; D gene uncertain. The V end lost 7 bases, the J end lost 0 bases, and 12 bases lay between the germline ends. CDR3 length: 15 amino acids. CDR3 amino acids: CASMAFYATNEKLFF. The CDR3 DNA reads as TGTGCCAGCATGGCCTTCTATGCAACTAATGAAAAACTGTTTTTT.

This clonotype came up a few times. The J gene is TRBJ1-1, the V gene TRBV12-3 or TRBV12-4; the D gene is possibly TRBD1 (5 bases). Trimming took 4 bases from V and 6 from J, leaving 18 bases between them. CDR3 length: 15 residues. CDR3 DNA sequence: TGTGCCAGCAGTTCCCCAGGGTCTGGAGGGGCTGAAGCTTTCTTT. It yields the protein CASSSPGSGGAEAFF.

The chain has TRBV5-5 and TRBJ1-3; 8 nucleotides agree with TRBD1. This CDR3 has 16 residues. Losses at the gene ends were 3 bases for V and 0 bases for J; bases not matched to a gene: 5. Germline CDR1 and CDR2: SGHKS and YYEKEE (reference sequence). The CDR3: CASSYGQGISGNTIYF. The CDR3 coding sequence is TGTGCCAGCAGCTATGGACAGGGCATCTCTGGAAACACCATATATTTT. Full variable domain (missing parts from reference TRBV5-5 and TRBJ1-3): DAGVTQSPTHLIKTRGQQVTLRCSPISGHKSVSWYQQVLGQGPQFIFQYYEKEERGRGNFPDRFSARQFPNYSSELNVNALLLGDSALYLCASSYGQGISGNTIYFGEGSWLTVV.

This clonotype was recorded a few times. CDR3 region: CATSPRDGSNQPQHF. The CDR3 DNA follows: TGTGCCACCAGCCCTAGGGATGGGAGCAATCAGCCCCAGCATTTT. V gene TRBV24-1 combines with J gene TRBJ1-5, with D hard to call. Trimming stripped 7 bases from V and 1 base from J, with 13 bases between. The CDR3 consists of 15 residues. The germline CDR1 and CDR2 sequences are KGHDR and SFDVKD.

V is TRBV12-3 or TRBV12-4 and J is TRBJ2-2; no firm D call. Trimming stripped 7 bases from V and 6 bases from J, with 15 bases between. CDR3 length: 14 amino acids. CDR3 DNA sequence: TGTGCCAGCACCGAGGATCTAGACCCCGGGGAGCTGTTTTTT. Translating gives CASTEDLDPGELFF.

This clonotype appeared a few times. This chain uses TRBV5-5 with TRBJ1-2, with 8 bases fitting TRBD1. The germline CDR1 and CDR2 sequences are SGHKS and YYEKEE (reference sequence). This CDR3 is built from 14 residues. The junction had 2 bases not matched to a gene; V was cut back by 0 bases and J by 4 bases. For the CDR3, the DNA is TGTGCCAGCAGCTTGGGGGACAGGCCCTATGGCTACACCTTC. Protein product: CASSLGDRPYGYTF.

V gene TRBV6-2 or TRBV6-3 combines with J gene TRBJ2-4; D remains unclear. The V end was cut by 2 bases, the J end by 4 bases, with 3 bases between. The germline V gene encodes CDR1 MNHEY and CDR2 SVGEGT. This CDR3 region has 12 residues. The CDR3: CASSYQKNIQYF. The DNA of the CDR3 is TGTGCCAGCAGTTACCAGAAAAACATTCAGTACTTC.

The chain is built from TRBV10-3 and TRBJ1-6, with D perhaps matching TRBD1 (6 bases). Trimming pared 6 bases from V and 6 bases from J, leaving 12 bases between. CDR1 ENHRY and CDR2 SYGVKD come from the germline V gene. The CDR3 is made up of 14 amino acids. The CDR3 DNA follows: TGTGCCATCAGCCCACCAGGGGTTAATTCACCCCTCCACTTT. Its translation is CAISPPGVNSPLHF.

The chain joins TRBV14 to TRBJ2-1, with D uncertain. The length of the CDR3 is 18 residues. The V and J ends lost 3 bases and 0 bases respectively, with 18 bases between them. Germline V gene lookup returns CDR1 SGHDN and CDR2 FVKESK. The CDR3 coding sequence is TGTGCCAGCAGCCACCTATCCCTTAGGGCGAGCTCCTACAATGAGCAGTTCTTC. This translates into CASSHLSLRASSYNEQFF.

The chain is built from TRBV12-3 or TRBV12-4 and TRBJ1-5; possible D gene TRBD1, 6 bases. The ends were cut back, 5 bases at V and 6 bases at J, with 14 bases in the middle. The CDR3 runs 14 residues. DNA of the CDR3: TGTGCCAGCAGTCTACGACAGGCCCTTCAGCCCCAGCATTTT. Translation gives CASSLRQALQPQHF.

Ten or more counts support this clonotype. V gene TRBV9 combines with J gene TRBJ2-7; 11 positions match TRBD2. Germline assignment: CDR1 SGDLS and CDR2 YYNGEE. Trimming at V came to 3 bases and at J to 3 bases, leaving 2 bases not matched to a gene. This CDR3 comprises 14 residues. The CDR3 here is CASSATSGSYEQYF. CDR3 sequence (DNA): TGTGCCAGCAGCGCCACTAGCGGGAGCTACGAGCAGTACTTC.

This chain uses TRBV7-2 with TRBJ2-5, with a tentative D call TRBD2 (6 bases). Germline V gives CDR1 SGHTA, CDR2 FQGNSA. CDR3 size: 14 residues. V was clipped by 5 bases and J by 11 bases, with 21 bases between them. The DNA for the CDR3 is TGTGCCAGCAGCCCCGAGTGGTGGGTTCGGGAGCAGTACTTC. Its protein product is CASSPEWWVREQYF.

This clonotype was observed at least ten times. DNA for the CDR3: TGTGCCAGCAGCGTAGGCGCAGGGTGGACCTACGAGCAGTACTTC. Translating it yields CASSVGAGWTYEQYF. The chain employs TRBV9 and TRBJ2-7; tentatively, D is TRBD1 (5 bases). V lost 0 bases, J lost 2 bases, and 12 bases lay in between. Per germline, CDR1 SGDLS and CDR2 YYNGEE. The CDR3 covers 15 residues.

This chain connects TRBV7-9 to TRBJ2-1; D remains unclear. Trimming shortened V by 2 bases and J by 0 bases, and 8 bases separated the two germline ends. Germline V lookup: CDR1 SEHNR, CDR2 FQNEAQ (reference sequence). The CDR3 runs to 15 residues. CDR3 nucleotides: TGTGCCAGCAGCTTACCTTCCCCCTCCTACAATGAGCAGTTCTTC. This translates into CASSLPSPSYNEQFF. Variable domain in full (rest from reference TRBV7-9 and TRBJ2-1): DTGVSQNPRHKITKRGQNVTFRCDPISEHNRLYWYRQTLGQGPEFLTYFQNEAQLEKSRLLSDRFSAERPKGSFSTLEIQRTEQGDSAMYLCASSLPSPSYNEQFFGPGTRLTVL.

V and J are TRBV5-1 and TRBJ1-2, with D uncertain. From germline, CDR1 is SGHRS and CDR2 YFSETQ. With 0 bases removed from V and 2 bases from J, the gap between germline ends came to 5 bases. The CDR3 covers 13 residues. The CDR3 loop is CASSLARNYGYTF. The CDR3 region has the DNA TGCGCCAGCAGCTTGGCCAGGAACTATGGCTACACCTTC.

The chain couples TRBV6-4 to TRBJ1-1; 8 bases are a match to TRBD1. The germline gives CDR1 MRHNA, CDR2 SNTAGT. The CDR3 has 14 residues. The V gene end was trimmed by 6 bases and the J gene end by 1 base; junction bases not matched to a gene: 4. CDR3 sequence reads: CASRSGGANTEAFF. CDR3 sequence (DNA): TGTGCCAGCAGATCAGGGGGCGCGAACACTGAAGCTTTCTTT.